This TCR beta chain was sequenced for a study of CD8+ T cells in alopecia areata. RNA was isolated and reverse transcribed to cDNA, the sequencing template. The assay was immunoSEQ multiplex PCR, and TCRdb's table has in-frame clones only and misses some. The data contain 90,000 to 120,000 clones, 80% to 85% of them singletons. Per germline, CDR1 SGHRS and CDR2 YFSETQ. Trimming stripped 9 bases from V and 7 bases from J, with 17 bases between. CDR3 size: 13 residues. This sample's treatment: oral pan-JAK inhibitor, 5-10 mg twice daily. The chain carries TRBV5-1 and TRBJ2-1; D assignment may be TRBD1 or TRBD2 (5 bases each). Sequencing used CD8+ T cells sorted from blood, obtained at week 24, from a patient treated with tofacitinib. This clonotype originated in a human donor with alopecia areata. The CDR3 loop reads CATGEGVGNEQFF. DNA for the CDR3: TGCGCCACCGGGGAAGGGGTCGGGAATGAGCAGTTCTTC.